This T cell receptor (beta chain) was obtained from a study of T cell changes during pregnancy in multiple sclerosis. Profiling relied on immunoSEQ multiplex PCR, and the TCRdb table lists in-frame clones only, not all of them. The table shows some 140,000 clones, with 95% to 98% occurring only once. The TCR was taken from a female donor with multiple sclerosis, enrolled in a pregnancy study. The source material was peripheral blood, sampled after pregnancy.

This CDR3 reads CASSRGLAGFLYEQYF. The CDR3 DNA follows: TGTGCCAGCAGTCGGGGACTAGCGGGATTCCTCTACGAGCAGTACTTC. This rearrangement joins TRBV5-6 to TRBJ2-7, with 13 nucleotides matching TRBD2. Losses at the gene ends were 5 bases for V and 3 bases for J; bases not matched to a gene: 8. The CDR3 loop spans 16 amino acids. Germline CDR1 reads SGHDT; CDR2 reads YYEEEE.